This T cell receptor (beta chain) was sequenced for a study of PD-1 blockade in mismatch repair-deficient tumors. Mismatch repair deficiency was confirmed in all patients, by PCR or immunohistochemistry. The table came from immunoSEQ multiplex PCR; TCRdb's copy has only in-frame clones and leaves some out. The sample records tens of thousands of clones, approximately 90% being singletons. A remark on this clone: Its cognate antigen is unknown.

V was pared by 0 bases and J by 1 base, with 11 bases between. Germline lookup yields CDR1 LGHNA and CDR2 YNFKEQ. The CDR3 has 16 residues. Study-wide points: After pembrolizumab, tumor-resident clones rose rapidly, then generally contracted before radiologic responses.

The receptor was derived from an adult with mismatch repair-deficient cancer. Sequenced material: peripheral blood, taken 52 weeks after starting pembrolizumab. The V gene is TRBV4-2, the J gene TRBJ2-3, with D possibly being TRBD2 (6 bases). The CDR3 sequence is CASSQETGLRTDTQYF. CDR3 DNA sequence: TGTGCCAGCAGCCAAGAAACGGGACTCCGCACAGATACGCAGTATTTT.